A selection of T cell receptor beta chains follows, all from one sample in a study of blood T cell repertoires in COVID-19. Profiled with immunoSEQ multiplex PCR; TCRdb holds only in-frame clones, not every one. The table shows hundreds of thousands of clones, with roughly 85% occurring only once. Input material: peripheral blood. The receptors come from a man aged 45-65 years with active or convalescent COVID-19. The CDR3 runs from the conserved cysteine through the conserved F or W. The D gene is left open where the match is weak. Not every row has a clone size; where given, it reads once, few, many or a size class.

TRBV6-5	-	TRBD2	TRBJ2-1	15	CASSWTSGKYNEQFF	TGTGCCAGCAGTTGGACTAGCGGCAAATACAATGAGCAGTTCTTC
TRBV28	-	-	TRBJ1-6	17	CASSLFVGVGRSSPLHF	TGTGCCAGCAGTTTATTCGTCGGTGTGGGGCGGAGTTCACCCCTCCACTTT
TRBV5-1	-	-	TRBJ1-1	14	CASSSTTRVTEAFF	TGCGCCAGCAGCTCTACAACCAGGGTTACTGAAGCTTTCTTT
TRBV18	-	TRBD1	TRBJ1-2	15	CASSPRDSTRYGYTF	TGTGCCAGCTCACCAAGGGACAGTACTCGCTATGGCTACACCTTC
TRBV5-1	-	TRBD2	TRBJ2-1	16	CASHVGGLAGENEQFF	TGCGCCAGCCATGTGGGGGGACTAGCGGGAGAGAATGAGCAGTTCTTC
TRBV6-5	-	TRBD1	TRBJ1-2	14	CASKTGQLGYGYTF	TGTGCCAGCAAAACGGGACAGCTCGGCTATGGCTACACCTTC
TRBV6-1	once	-	TRBJ2-1	18	CASSEILGRGRGNNEQFF	TGTGCCAGCAGTGAAATTTTAGGTAGGGGTCGGGGGAACAATGAGCAGTTCTTC
TRBV29-1	-	-	TRBJ1-6	12	CSVYRYNSPLHF	TGCAGCGTTTACAGATATAATTCACCCCTCCACTTT
TRBV6-5	-	TRBD1	TRBJ1-5	15	CASRDRFNSNQPQHF	TGTGCCAGCAGGGACAGGTTCAATAGCAATCAGCCCCAGCATTTT
TRBV7-3	-	TRBD2	TRBJ2-2	15	CASSPTSVNTGELFF	TGTGCCAGCAGCCCGACTAGCGTCAACACCGGGGAGCTGTTTTTT
TRBV2	-	-	TRBJ1-1	11	CASLADTEAFF	TGTGCCAGCTTGGCGGACACTGAAGCTTTCTTT
TRBV7-8	-	TRBD2	TRBJ2-2	17	CASSPGLAGGPGGELFF	TGTGCCAGCAGCCCGGGACTAGCGGGAGGGCCGGGCGGGGAGCTGTTTTTT
TRBV28	-	-	TRBJ1-4	13	CASTTGGFGKLFF	TGTGCCAGCACCACGGGGGGGTTTGGAAAACTGTTTTTT
TRBV5-1	-	TRBD2	TRBJ2-2	15	CASSPQPRGAGELFF	TGCGCCAGCAGCCCCCAACCCCGGGGGGCCGGGGAGCTGTTTTTT
TRBV19	few	TRBD1	TRBJ1-2	13	CASSRGQGNGYTF	TGTGCCAGTAGTAGAGGACAGGGCAATGGCTACACCTTC
TRBV5-4	-	TRBD1	TRBJ1-1	16	CASSVMPGQGKYPSFF	TGTGCCAGCAGCGTAATGCCGGGACAGGGGAAGTACCCGTCATTCTTT
TRBV5-1	-	TRBD2	TRBJ2-5	16	CASSFGSSGTQETQYF	TGCGCCAGCAGCTTTGGGTCAAGCGGGACCCAAGAGACCCAGTACTTC
TRBV5-1	-	TRBD2	TRBJ2-7	16	CASSLWGGTGDYEQYF	TGCGCCAGCAGCTTGTGGGGAGGGACTGGGGATTACGAGCAGTACTTC
TRBV6-4	-	-	TRBJ2-2	12	CASSADTGELFF	TGTGCCAGCAGTGCAGACACCGGGGAGCTGTTTTTT
TRBV5-1	once	TRBD2	TRBJ2-5	16	CASSLGPSGHQETQYF	TGCGCCAGCAGTCTCGGGCCTAGCGGGCACCAAGAGACCCAGTACTTC
TRBV11-2	-	TRBD2	TRBJ2-1	16	CASSLDFGLAGGEQFF	TGTGCCAGCAGCTTAGACTTTGGACTAGCGGGCGGTGAGCAGTTCTTC
TRBV6-5	-	-	TRBJ1-3	15	CASSTMEASGNTIYF	TGTGCCAGCAGTACAATGGAGGCCTCTGGAAACACCATATATTTT